Following are 21 T cell receptor beta chains from one sample sequenced in a study of blood T cells in healthy people across ages. Combining a sample-barcoded 5' primer with a J-beta primer mix, a second PCR ran for roughly 6 to 12 cycles. In TCRdb, the 5' RACE reads were re-called with MiXCR into one record per CDR3 protein. The sample has about 1.5 million distinct CDR3 sequences, under 55% seen once. Sequences were obtained from blood. The receptors were gathered from a woman aged 18-35 years in good health.

Concerning this clonotype itself: One end of the junction fails to match germline, which may point to a read error. V gene TRBV12-3 or TRBV12-4 combines with J gene TRBJ2-3, with TRBD2 identical over 7 bases. This CDR3 has 14 residues. This chain's CDR3 is CVSTRTSSLDTQYF. DNA for the CDR3: TGTGTCAGCACCCGGACTAGTTCTCTGGATACGCAGTATTTT.

The gene calls are TRBV12-3 or TRBV12-4 and TRBJ2-6; no clear D gene. The CDR3 has 19 residues. The V end was cut by 6 bases, the J end by 0 bases, with 21 bases between. The CDR3 loop reads CASSPIALRAVSGANVLTF. CDR3 nucleotides: TGTGCCAGCAGCCCTATCGCATTACGGGCCGTCTCTGGGGCCAACGTCCTGACTTTC.

The chain joins TRBV20-1 to TRBJ1-1, with 7 positions matching TRBD1. J gave up 6 bases and V 6 bases, and 7 bases lay outside the gene matches. This CDR3 is built from 12 residues. Germline V CDR1 and CDR2: DFQATT, SNEGSKA (reference sequence). This CDR3 is CSAVEGAAEAFF. CDR3 coding DNA: TGCAGTGCCGTCGAGGGGGCGGCTGAAGCTTTCTTT.

The chain joins TRBV5-1 to TRBJ2-3; maybe TRBD2 (6 bases). The CDR3 has 14 residues. Germline assignment: CDR1 SGHRS and CDR2 YFSETQ. Between the trimmed V and J ends, which lost 5 bases and 2 bases, there was a span of 12 bases. The CDR3 sequence: CASRKWEATDTQYF. CDR3 nucleotides: TGCGCCAGCAGGAAGTGGGAGGCCACAGATACGCAGTATTTT.

The genes are TRBV15 and TRBJ2-1; D not certain. This CDR3 spans 19 amino acids. The germline V and J ends were trimmed by 0 bases and 15 bases, with 33 bases remaining between them. From germline, CDR1 is LNHNV and CDR2 YYDKDF (reference sequence). This CDR3 reads CATSRDYAVENPMSMVLFF. DNA for the CDR3: TGTGCCACCAGCAGAGATTACGCGGTGGAGAACCCAATGAGTATGGTACTGTTCTTC. Full variable domain (remainder filled in from reference TRBV15 and TRBJ2-1): DAMVIQNPRYQVTQFGKPVTLSCSQTLNHNVMYWYQQKSSQAPKLLFHYYDKDFNNEADTPDNFQSRRPNTSFCFLDIRSPGLGDTAMYLCATSRDYAVENPMSMVLFFGPGTRLTVL.

This clonotype was counted only a few times. This sequence joins TRBV6-2 or TRBV6-3 and TRBJ2-1; 10 positions match TRBD2. The V gene end was trimmed by 6 bases and the J gene end by 4 bases; junction bases not matched to a gene: 3. The CDR3 runs to 14 residues. Per germline, CDR1 MNHEY and CDR2 SVGEGT. The CDR3 region is CASRLAGRYNEQFF. The CDR3 nucleotides read TGTGCCAGCAGACTAGCGGGGAGGTACAATGAGCAGTTCTTC.

The chain recombines TRBV20-1 with TRBJ2-7; 13 positions agree with TRBD2. V was clipped by 4 bases and J by 2 bases; unmatched bases: 8. Germline lookup yields CDR1 DFQATT and CDR2 SNEGSKA (reference sequence). CDR3 size: 16 residues. The CDR3 coding sequence is TGCAGTGCTACGACTAGCGGGAGGTACGGAGCCTACGAGCAGTACTTC. It encodes CSATTSGRYGAYEQYF.

The genes are TRBV27 and TRBJ2-5; D call uncertain. Trimming took 5 bases from V and 7 from J, leaving 20 bases between them. This CDR3 is built from 15 residues. The germline V gene encodes CDR1 MNHEY and CDR2 SMNVEV (reference sequence). The CDR3: CASSGITGLSWTQYF. The CDR3 DNA is TGTGCCAGCAGTGGTATTACCGGGCTCTCCTGGACCCAGTACTTC.

The J gene is TRBJ2-7, the V gene TRBV2; maybe TRBD2 (5 bases). This CDR3 has 17 residues. V shed 0 bases and J shed 3 bases, with 18 bases lying between them. Germline-derived CDR1 and CDR2 are SNHLY and FYNNEI. In DNA, the CDR3 is TGTGCCAGCAGTGAAGCGCTTACCCCCGAGGGCCTCTACGAGCAGTACTTC. Its protein is CASSEALTPEGLYEQYF. The full variable domain, its missing parts supplied by reference TRBV2 and TRBJ2-7, is EPEVTQTPSHQVTQMGQEVILRCVPISNHLYFYWYRQILGQKVEFLVSFYNNEISEKSEIFDDQFSVERPDGSNFTLKIRSTKLEDSAMYFCASSEALTPEGLYEQYFGPGTRLTVT.

Details on this clonotype: A much larger clone lies a single base off, so this may be a read error. This chain connects TRBV3-1 to TRBJ2-3; no definite D call. CDR3 size: 13 residues. The V gene's germline CDR1 is LGHDT and CDR2 YNNKEL (reference sequence). The CDR3 loop reads CASSQESTETQYF. CDR3 sequence (DNA): TGTGCCAGCAGCCAAGAGAGCACAGAGACGCAGTATTTT.

CDR3 amino acids: CASSLQGGKEQFF. The CDR3 DNA sequence: TGTGCCAGCAGTCTTCAGGGGGGGAAGGAGCAGTTCTTC. The rearrangement uses TRBV6-5 and TRBJ2-1; D is possibly TRBD1 or TRBD2 (7 bases each). This CDR3 is built from 13 residues. V shed 5 bases and J shed 10 bases, with 15 bases lying between them. Germline CDR1 and CDR2: MNHEY and SVGAGI.

This clonotype was detected ten times or more. V is TRBV29-1 and J is TRBJ2-7, with D unclear. This CDR3 has 15 amino acids. CDR1 is SQVTM, CDR2 ANQGSEA, per germline. Trimming removed 4 bases from V and 3 bases from J, with 19 bases in between. In nucleotides, the CDR3 is TGCAGCGTTGTCATGTTCGGTTTCCGCCGCTACGAGCAGTACTTC. Residues: CSVVMFGFRRYEQYF.

CDR3 sequence reads: CVSYRANTEAFF. In DNA, the CDR3 is TGTGTCAGTTACAGGGCTAACACTGAAGCTTTCTTT. The chain couples TRBV28 to TRBJ1-1; D is perhaps TRBD1 (6 bases). Germline V gene sequence: CDR1 MDHEN, CDR2 SYDVKM. The CDR3 runs to 12 residues.

This sequence joins TRBV4-1 and TRBJ2-5, with 7 bases identical to TRBD2. The CDR3 is 17 residues long. Germline loops: CDR1 MGHRA, CDR2 YSYEKL. V shed 1 base and J 6 bases; nucleotides not matched to a gene: 14. CDR3 DNA: TGCGCCAGCAGCCAAGGATTCGGGACTACCGGGTGGCAGACCCAGTACTTC. Its protein product is CASSQGFGTTGWQTQYF.

The V and J genes are TRBV12-3 or TRBV12-4 and TRBJ1-1, with D unclear. The V end lost 8 bases, the J end lost 0 bases, and 13 bases lay between the germline ends. The CDR3 loop spans 14 amino acids. CDR3 in DNA: TGTGCCAGCGGCTCCCACAGATTGAACACTGAAGCTTTCTTT. This codes for CASGSHRLNTEAFF.

CDR3 in DNA: TGTGCCAGCAGTAACCGATGGACTAGCGGGGATCAAGAGACCCAGTACTTC. Translation: CASSNRWTSGDQETQYF. The chain recombines TRBV12-3 or TRBV12-4 with TRBJ2-5, with TRBD2 matching over 12 bases. This CDR3 has 17 amino acids. Trimming removed 5 bases from V and 2 bases from J; junction bases left unmatched: 9.

This chain links TRBV14 with TRBJ1-2; no definite D call. Germline V CDR1 and CDR2: SGHDN, FVKESK. The CDR3 length is 12 residues. Trimming took 3 bases from V and 7 from J, leaving 9 bases between them. This chain's CDR3 is CASSQSLGGYTF. CDR3 nucleotides: TGTGCCAGCAGCCAGAGCTTGGGTGGCTACACCTTC.

The CDR3 here is CASSPLGGTRGEQFF. The CDR3 DNA reads as TGTGCCAGCTCACCCCTCGGGGGGACTAGGGGTGAGCAGTTCTTC. This chain joins TRBV18 and TRBJ2-1, with 8 bases matching TRBD2. Trimming took 3 bases from V and 9 from J; bases not matched to a gene: 10. There are 15 residues in the CDR3. The germline V gene encodes CDR1 KGHSH and CDR2 LQKENI.

This clonotype has more than one count but fewer than ten. The chain joins TRBV6-2 or TRBV6-3 to TRBJ2-3; D might be TRBD1 or TRBD2, each matching 5 bases. Germline CDR1 MNHEY, CDR2 SVGEGT. The CDR3 is 14 residues long. The V gene lost 6 bases and the J gene lost 6 bases, with 16 bases spanning the gap. The CDR3 here is CASSQRDPSDTQYF. Here the CDR3 DNA reads TGTGCCAGCAGCCAACGGGACCCCTCGGATACGCAGTATTTT.

This chain uses TRBV4-2 with TRBJ2-1; 10 bases fit TRBD1. This CDR3 is 15 amino acids long. V was clipped by 4 bases and J by 7 bases; unmatched bases: 7. Germline loops: CDR1 LGHNA, CDR2 YNFKEQ. CDR3 amino acids: CASSLAGQGMNEQFF. CDR3 DNA: TGTGCCAGCAGCCTAGCGGGACAGGGGATGAATGAGCAGTTCTTC.

The chain couples TRBV20-1 to TRBJ2-1, with 8 bases identical to TRBD1. V shed 8 bases and J 6 bases; nucleotides not matched to a gene: 0. This CDR3 contains 10 residues. CDR1 is DFQATT and CDR2 is SNEGSKA in the germline V gene (reference sequence). Written as DNA, the CDR3 is TGCAGTACAGGGGGCAATGAGCAGTTCTTC. It encodes CSTGGNEQFF.